This record concerns one TCR beta chain sequence. Its antigen is unknown. Other DNA sequences in the sample encode the same CDR3. CD45RO-negative CD8 cells positively selected for CCR7 made up the naive population, which excluded terminally differentiated effector memory CD45RA+ cells. This CDR3 is built from 13 residues. Germline loops: CDR1 MDHEN, CDR2 SYDVKM. Trimming shortened V by 4 bases and J by 2 bases, and 9 bases separated the two germline ends. TCRdb's table, derived via immunoSEQ multiplex PCR, lists solely in-frame clones and lacks some. The sample lists fewer than 700,000 clones, approximately 95% seen once, with over 0.1% in the top ten. The data belong to a study of shared clonotypes between healthy human individuals. Study-wide points: Clonotype sharing among donors was expected to depend on sequencing depth.

Sequencing input: naive CD8+ T cells sorted from blood. J is TRBJ2-7 and V is TRBV28; D tentatively fits TRBD1 or TRBD2 (5 bases each). The TCR was taken from a woman in her thirties in good health. CDR3 nucleotide sequence: TGTGCCAGCAGTTCGGGACGGGCCTACGAGCAGTACTTC. Its translation is CASSSGRAYEQYF.